Below are 25 T cell receptor beta chains sequenced from a single sample in a study of blood T cell repertoires in COVID-19. Sequenced by immunoSEQ multiplex PCR; TCRdb stores in-frame clones only, minus some. The sample carries 46,000 or so clones, about nine tenths recorded once. Sequencing was performed on peripheral blood. These TCRs come from a man between 65 and 79 years old with active COVID-19.

This sequence joins TRBV5-1 and TRBJ2-3; 13 bases fit TRBD2. V trimming: 0 bases; J trimming: 4 bases; junction bases outside the gene matches: 5. Germline CDR1 reads SGHRS; CDR2 reads YFSETQ. There are 17 residues in the CDR3. The CDR3 spells CASSLGTSGSSADTQYF. The CDR3 DNA is TGCGCCAGCAGCTTGGGGACTAGCGGGAGTAGTGCAGATACGCAGTATTTT. Full variable domain (missing parts from reference TRBV5-1 and TRBJ2-3): KAGVTQTPRYLIKTRGQQVTLSCSPISGHRSVSWYQQTPGQGLQFLFEYFSETQRNKGNFPGRFSGRQFSNSRSEMNVSTLELGDSALYLCASSLGTSGSSADTQYFGPGTRLTVL.

The chain has TRBV9 and TRBJ2-3; 11 bases fit TRBD2. The CDR3 has 16 residues. Germline assignment: CDR1 SGDLS and CDR2 YYNGEE. Trimming cost V 4 bases and J 2 bases; bases outside gene matches: 6. The CDR3 is CASSSRLAGNTDTQYF. The CDR3 nucleotides are TGTGCCAGCAGCTCCCGACTAGCGGGGAACACAGATACGCAGTATTTT.

In its sample, this clone was seen a few times. The CDR3 nucleotides are TGTGCCAGCTTGGGGAGAACTAATGAAAAACTGTTTTTT. This codes for CASLGRTNEKLFF. The gene calls are TRBV4-2 and TRBJ1-4; D is uncertain. The germline CDR1 and CDR2 sequences are LGHNA and YNFKEQ. The CDR3 length is 13 residues. Trimming pared 8 bases from V and 1 base from J, leaving 8 bases between.

The chain employs TRBV19 and TRBJ2-3, with 8 bases matching TRBD1. Germline CDR1 is LNHDA and CDR2 is SQIVND (reference sequence). The trim removed 2 bases at V and 8 bases at J, leaving 12 bases unmatched. The CDR3 has 16 residues. CDR3 DNA: TGTGCCAGTAGTATAAGGGGGACAGGCTGGGACTGTACGCAGTATTTT. As protein: CASSIRGTGWDCTQYF.

This chain joins TRBV6-6 and TRBJ2-7; TRBD2 aligns across 8 bases. Germline V gives CDR1 MNHNY, CDR2 SVGAGI (reference sequence). This CDR3 region has 14 residues. V lost 5 bases, J lost 2 bases, and 5 bases stayed unmatched. The chain's CDR3 is CASSTGTRPYEQYF. CDR3 DNA: TGTGCCAGCAGTACCGGGACTAGACCCTACGAGCAGTACTTC.

The chain uses TRBV11-2 and TRBJ2-7, with TRBD1 matching 9 bases. V was clipped by 5 bases and J by 2 bases; unmatched bases: 7. Germline-derived CDR1 and CDR2 are SGHAT and FQNNGV. The CDR3 extends over 15 amino acids. CDR3 nucleotides: TGTGCCAGCAGCGGAGACAGGGGGGGCGCCTACGAGCAGTACTTC. Translation: CASSGDRGGAYEQYF.

The chain carries TRBV28 and TRBJ2-7; D unresolved. The CDR3 consists of 15 residues. The germline V and J ends were trimmed by 6 bases and 2 bases, with 17 bases remaining between them. The germline V gene has CDR1 MDHEN and CDR2 SYDVKM. The CDR3 is CASSPYRFQTYEQYF. Here the CDR3 DNA reads TGTGCCAGCAGCCCCTACCGGTTCCAAACCTACGAGCAGTACTTC.

The chain joins TRBV28 to TRBJ1-2, with D hard to call. The CDR3 covers 14 residues. V lost 11 bases and J lost 4, with 20 bases in between. The germline gives CDR1 MDHEN, CDR2 SYDVKM. Written as DNA, the CDR3 is TGTGCCTCCCGGGGAACGGGTTCGGGCTATGGCTACACCTTC. Amino acid sequence: CASRGTGSGYGYTF.

The chain uses TRBV5-8 and TRBJ2-7, with no clear D. Trimming cost V 2 bases and J 0 bases, with 9 bases left between them. The V gene's germline CDR1 is SGHTS and CDR2 YDEGEE. The CDR3 extends over 14 amino acids. Written as DNA, the CDR3 is TGTGCCAGCAGCTTCTCTCCGTCCTCCTACGAGCAGTACTTC. Amino acid sequence: CASSFSPSSYEQYF.

The chain combines TRBV3-1 (or the pseudogene TRBV3-2) with TRBJ1-1; possibly TRBD1 for D (6 bases). V lost 5 bases and J lost 6, with 19 bases in between. CDR1 and CDR2 (germline): LGHDT, YNNKEL (reference sequence). The CDR3 spans 15 residues. The CDR3 protein is CASSTWDTRSAEAFF. CDR3 coding DNA: TGTGCCAGCAGCACCTGGGACACACGATCAGCTGAAGCTTTCTTT.

The chain recombines TRBV7-8 with TRBJ2-1, with TRBD1 as a possible D gene (5 bases). The V and J ends lost 6 bases and 5 bases respectively, with 11 bases between them. CDR3 length equals 13 residues. Germline-derived CDR1 and CDR2 are SGHVS and FQNEAQ. CDR3 residues: CASRAGNDNEQFF. CDR3 DNA sequence: TGTGCCAGCAGAGCAGGGAATGACAATGAGCAGTTCTTC.

The chain couples TRBV7-9 to TRBJ1-3; 7 nucleotides align to TRBD1. Germline CDR1 reads SEHNR; CDR2 reads FQNEAQ (reference sequence). V was clipped by 4 bases and J by 0 bases; unmatched bases: 6. The CDR3 extends over 16 amino acids. CDR3 residues: CASSWGQISSGNTIYF. CDR3 nucleotide sequence: TGTGCCAGCAGCTGGGGACAGATTAGCTCTGGAAACACCATATATTTT.

The chain couples TRBV7-3 to TRBJ2-1, with 7 bases identical to TRBD2. This CDR3 is built from 18 residues. Trimming cost V 1 base and J 6 bases; bases outside gene matches: 15. Per the germline V gene, CDR1 is SGHTA and CDR2 is FQGTGA. CDR3 residues: CASSLNGGGPPGSNEQFF. The CDR3 DNA sequence: TGTGCCAGCAGCTTAAACGGCGGGGGTCCCCCGGGGTCCAATGAGCAGTTCTTC.

The chain has TRBV3-1 (or the pseudogene TRBV3-2) and TRBJ1-1; TRBD1 matches 7 bases. The length of the CDR3 is 14 residues. With V trimmed by 4 bases and J by 5 bases, 7 bases remained unmatched. Germline V gives CDR1 LGHDT, CDR2 YNNKEL (reference sequence). The CDR3 DNA sequence: TGTGCCAGCAGCCCCAGGGCAGGGGGGACTGAAGCTTTCTTT. Translating gives CASSPRAGGTEAFF.

Details on this clone: A read error may produce the germline difference seen at one junction end. The rearrangement joins TRBV28 to TRBJ2-7, with 8 bases lining up with TRBD2. The CDR3 extends over 18 amino acids. The V gene's germline CDR1 is MDHEN and CDR2 SYDVKM. In DNA, the CDR3 is TGTGCCAGCAGCCAACAAGCCGGGGCCCACGGCGGGGCGGGAGGCCCAGACTTC. This gives the protein CASSQQAGAHGGAGGPDF.

This chain links TRBV7-9 with TRBJ2-2, with 9 positions matching TRBD1. This CDR3 comprises 16 residues. The germline V gene encodes CDR1 SEHNR and CDR2 FQNEAQ (reference sequence). V was pared by 2 bases and J by 5 bases, with 6 bases of the junction left unmatched. The CDR3 reads CASSLPGQGGTGELFF. The CDR3 region has the DNA TGTGCCAGCAGCTTACCGGGACAGGGCGGTACCGGGGAGCTGTTTTTT.

J is TRBJ1-4 and V is TRBV18; D is uncertain. This CDR3 has 15 residues. CDR1 is KGHSH and CDR2 is LQKENI in the germline V gene. V dropped 4 bases and J dropped 4 bases, with 13 bases sitting between them. The CDR3, as DNA: TGTGCCAGCTCACAGCAAGCCCGAGATAATGAAAAACTGTTTTTT. This encodes CASSQQARDNEKLFF. Full variable domain (missing parts from reference TRBV18 and TRBJ1-4): NAGVMQNPRHLVRRRGQEARLRCSPMKGHSHVYWYRQLPEEGLKFMVYLQKENIIDESGMPKERFSAEFPKEGPSILRIQQVVRGDSAAYFCASSQQARDNEKLFFGSGTQLSVL.

The CDR3 region is CASSLTGGAGTGELFF. The CDR3 DNA follows: TGTGCCAGCAGCTTAACAGGGGGCGCGGGCACCGGGGAGCTGTTTTTT. J is TRBJ2-2 and V is TRBV7-6; 9 nucleotides align to TRBD1. V lost 2 bases to trimming and J lost 4 bases; unmatched junction nucleotides: 5. The CDR3 has 16 amino acids. The germline CDR1 and CDR2 sequences are SGHVS and FNYEAQ.

This chain uses TRBV7-9 with TRBJ2-7, with D tentatively TRBD1 (6 bases). Trimming removed 5 bases at V and 9 bases at J, with 14 bases between. Per the germline V gene, CDR1 is SEHNR and CDR2 is FQNEAQ (reference sequence). The CDR3 totals 12 residues. CDR3 sequence reads: CASSKQGRWQYF. The CDR3 DNA follows: TGTGCCAGCAGCAAACAGGGAAGGTGGCAGTACTTC. The variable domain in full, completed from reference TRBV7-9 and TRBJ2-7, reads DTGVSQNPRHKITKRGQNVTFRCDPISEHNRLYWYRQTLGQGPEFLTYFQNEAQLEKSRLLSDRFSAERPKGSFSTLEIQRTEQGDSAMYLCASSKQGRWQYFGPGTRLTVT.

This sequence joins TRBV5-4 and TRBJ2-1; 8 bases agree with TRBD2. J was trimmed by 4 bases and V by 3 bases; bases with no gene match: 6. This CDR3 spans 15 amino acids. Germline V gives CDR1 SGHNT, CDR2 YYREEE (reference sequence). DNA for the CDR3: TGTGCCAGCAGCTATCGCGGGGGGACTTACAATGAGCAGTTCTTC. It translates to CASSYRGGTYNEQFF.

The table lists this clone with a few counts. The chain employs TRBV5-4 and TRBJ2-1; 11 nucleotides line up with TRBD2. CDR1 and CDR2 (germline): SGHNT, YYREEE (reference sequence). The CDR3 runs to 17 residues. V dropped 2 bases and J dropped 4; count of bases not matched to a gene: 8. CDR3 in DNA: TGTGCCAGCAGCTTAGGGCTCCTAGCGGGGGGTTACAATGAGCAGTTCTTC. Its protein product is CASSLGLLAGGYNEQFF.

This sequence joins TRBV7-9 and TRBJ2-2; 9 bases line up with TRBD1. There are 15 residues in the CDR3. The J segment lost 1 base and the V segment lost 5 bases, leaving 2 bases of the junction unmatched. Germline assignment: CDR1 SEHNR and CDR2 FQNEAQ (reference sequence). The CDR3 spells CASSRTGVNTGELFF. The CDR3 region has the DNA TGTGCCAGCAGCCGGACAGGGGTGAACACCGGGGAGCTGTTTTTT.

This chain connects TRBV2 to TRBJ2-7; 10 positions agree with TRBD1. Trimming removed 7 bases from V and 7 bases from J; junction bases left unmatched: 4. The CDR3 is 12 residues long. In germline, CDR1 is SNHLY, CDR2 FYNNEI. Here the CDR3 reads CASTGTGEEQYF. The DNA for the CDR3 is TGTGCCAGCACCGGGACAGGGGAAGAGCAGTACTTC.

This clone came up once. The V call is TRBV7-9, the J call TRBJ2-5; 11 positions match TRBD2. Germline CDR1 reads SEHNR; CDR2 reads FQNEAQ (reference sequence). The V segment lost 3 bases and the J segment 5 bases; nucleotides outside the gene matches: 8. The CDR3 has 16 amino acids. Written as DNA, the CDR3 is TGTGCCAGCAGCTTCCTAGCGGGGGGACTCGGGGAGACCCAGTACTTC. Translating it yields CASSFLAGGLGETQYF.

CDR3 residues: CASSRDSGETQYF. Written as DNA, the CDR3 is TGTGCCAGCAGTAGGGACAGTGGGGAGACCCAGTACTTC. The gene calls are TRBV6-2 or TRBV6-3 and TRBJ2-5, with 7 bases identical to TRBD1. The CDR3 totals 13 residues. With V trimmed by 5 bases and J by 5 bases, 5 bases remained unmatched. The germline gives CDR1 MNHEY, CDR2 SVGEGT.